This T cell receptor (beta chain) was recorded in a study of blood T cell repertoires in COVID-19. This CDR3 region has 15 residues. Germline CDR1 is SGHTA and CDR2 is FQGTGA. The J segment lost 3 bases and the V segment lost 5 bases, leaving 5 bases of the junction unmatched. The method was immunoSEQ multiplex PCR; TCRdb's version includes in-frame clones alone and lacks a portion of them. The sample yields 250,000 or so clones, roughly 89% seen once. This receptor was obtained from a woman in her fifties or sixties with COVID-19, enrolled during active disease. Sequencing used peripheral blood. J is TRBJ2-3 and V is TRBV7-3; TRBD2 matches at 10 bases. As DNA, the CDR3 is TGTGCCAGCAGCCGGGGACTAGCGAGGACAGATACGCAGTATTTT. Amino acids: CASSRGLARTDTQYF.